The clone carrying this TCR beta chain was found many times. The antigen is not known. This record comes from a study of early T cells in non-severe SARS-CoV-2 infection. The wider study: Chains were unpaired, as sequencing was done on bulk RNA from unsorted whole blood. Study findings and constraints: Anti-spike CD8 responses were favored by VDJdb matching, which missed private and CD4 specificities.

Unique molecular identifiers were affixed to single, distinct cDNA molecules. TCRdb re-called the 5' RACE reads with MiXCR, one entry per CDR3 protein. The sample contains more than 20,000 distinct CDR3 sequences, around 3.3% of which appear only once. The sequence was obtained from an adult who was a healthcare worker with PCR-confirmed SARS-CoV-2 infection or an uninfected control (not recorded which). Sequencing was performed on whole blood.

CDR3 amino acids: CASSPYSTGATSGNTIYF. CDR3 nucleotide sequence: TGTGCCAGCAGCCCCTACTCCACGGGGGCTACCTCTGGAAACACCATATATTTT. The gene calls are TRBV3-1 and TRBJ1-3; D might be TRBD1 (6 bases). The V gene's germline CDR1 is LGHDT and CDR2 YNNKEL (reference sequence). V shed 4 bases and J shed 0 bases, with 19 bases lying between them. The CDR3 consists of 18 residues. Supplemented by reference TRBV3-1 and TRBJ1-3, the full variable domain reads DTAVSQTPKYLVTQMGNDKSIKCEQNLGHDTMYWYKQDSKKFLKIMFSYNNKELIINETVPNRFSPKSPDKAHLNLHINSLELGDSAVYFCASSPYSTGATSGNTIYFGEGSWLTVV.